Shown below are 2 T cell receptor beta chains from a single sample sequenced in a study of radiotherapy plus CTLA-4 blockade in lung cancer (dated 2018 in TCRdb). The library was obtained by the immunoSEQ multiplex PCR assay. The table comes from immuneACCESS by way of TCRdb, which keeps in-frame sequences with V and J called. Part of the clones is missing from these tables; in studies checked, under half for an unresolved V gene and the rest for unknown reasons. The sample table holds approximately 60,000 clones, of which roughly 80% were seen once. Of the sample, about 4.2% is held by the ten largest clones. The material sequenced was peripheral blood, taken from a patient treated with radiotherapy plus ipilimumab. Receptor source: a human donor with non-small cell lung cancer who had a complete response to radiotherapy plus ipilimumab.

This clone was seen a handful of times. This chain links TRBV5-6 with TRBJ2-7; 8 positions match TRBD1. Germline V CDR1 and CDR2: SGHDT, YYEEEE. J lost 0 bases, V lost 3 bases, and 2 bases had no gene match. CDR3 length: 14 amino acids. CDR3 sequence (DNA): TGTGCCAGCAGCTGGACAGGGCCCTCCTACGAGCAGTACTTC. Its protein is CASSWTGPSYEQYF.

This clone came up once. V gene TRBV7-6 combines with J gene TRBJ2-1; D is uncertain. This CDR3 has 14 amino acids. The germline V gene encodes CDR1 SGHVS and CDR2 FNYEAQ. Trimming took off 6 bases at V and 8 bases at J, with 17 bases between the two ends. The CDR3 bases are TGTGCCAGCAGTTCCACCCCTACAGCCCATGAGCAGTTCTTC. This codes for CASSSTPTAHEQFF. Complete variable domain (other parts from reference TRBV7-6 and TRBJ2-1): GAGVSQSPRYKVTKRGQDVALRCDPISGHVSLYWYRQALGQGPEFLTYFNYEAQQDKSGLPNDRFSAERPEGSISTLTIQRTEQRDSAMYRCASSSTPTAHEQFFGPGTRLTVL.